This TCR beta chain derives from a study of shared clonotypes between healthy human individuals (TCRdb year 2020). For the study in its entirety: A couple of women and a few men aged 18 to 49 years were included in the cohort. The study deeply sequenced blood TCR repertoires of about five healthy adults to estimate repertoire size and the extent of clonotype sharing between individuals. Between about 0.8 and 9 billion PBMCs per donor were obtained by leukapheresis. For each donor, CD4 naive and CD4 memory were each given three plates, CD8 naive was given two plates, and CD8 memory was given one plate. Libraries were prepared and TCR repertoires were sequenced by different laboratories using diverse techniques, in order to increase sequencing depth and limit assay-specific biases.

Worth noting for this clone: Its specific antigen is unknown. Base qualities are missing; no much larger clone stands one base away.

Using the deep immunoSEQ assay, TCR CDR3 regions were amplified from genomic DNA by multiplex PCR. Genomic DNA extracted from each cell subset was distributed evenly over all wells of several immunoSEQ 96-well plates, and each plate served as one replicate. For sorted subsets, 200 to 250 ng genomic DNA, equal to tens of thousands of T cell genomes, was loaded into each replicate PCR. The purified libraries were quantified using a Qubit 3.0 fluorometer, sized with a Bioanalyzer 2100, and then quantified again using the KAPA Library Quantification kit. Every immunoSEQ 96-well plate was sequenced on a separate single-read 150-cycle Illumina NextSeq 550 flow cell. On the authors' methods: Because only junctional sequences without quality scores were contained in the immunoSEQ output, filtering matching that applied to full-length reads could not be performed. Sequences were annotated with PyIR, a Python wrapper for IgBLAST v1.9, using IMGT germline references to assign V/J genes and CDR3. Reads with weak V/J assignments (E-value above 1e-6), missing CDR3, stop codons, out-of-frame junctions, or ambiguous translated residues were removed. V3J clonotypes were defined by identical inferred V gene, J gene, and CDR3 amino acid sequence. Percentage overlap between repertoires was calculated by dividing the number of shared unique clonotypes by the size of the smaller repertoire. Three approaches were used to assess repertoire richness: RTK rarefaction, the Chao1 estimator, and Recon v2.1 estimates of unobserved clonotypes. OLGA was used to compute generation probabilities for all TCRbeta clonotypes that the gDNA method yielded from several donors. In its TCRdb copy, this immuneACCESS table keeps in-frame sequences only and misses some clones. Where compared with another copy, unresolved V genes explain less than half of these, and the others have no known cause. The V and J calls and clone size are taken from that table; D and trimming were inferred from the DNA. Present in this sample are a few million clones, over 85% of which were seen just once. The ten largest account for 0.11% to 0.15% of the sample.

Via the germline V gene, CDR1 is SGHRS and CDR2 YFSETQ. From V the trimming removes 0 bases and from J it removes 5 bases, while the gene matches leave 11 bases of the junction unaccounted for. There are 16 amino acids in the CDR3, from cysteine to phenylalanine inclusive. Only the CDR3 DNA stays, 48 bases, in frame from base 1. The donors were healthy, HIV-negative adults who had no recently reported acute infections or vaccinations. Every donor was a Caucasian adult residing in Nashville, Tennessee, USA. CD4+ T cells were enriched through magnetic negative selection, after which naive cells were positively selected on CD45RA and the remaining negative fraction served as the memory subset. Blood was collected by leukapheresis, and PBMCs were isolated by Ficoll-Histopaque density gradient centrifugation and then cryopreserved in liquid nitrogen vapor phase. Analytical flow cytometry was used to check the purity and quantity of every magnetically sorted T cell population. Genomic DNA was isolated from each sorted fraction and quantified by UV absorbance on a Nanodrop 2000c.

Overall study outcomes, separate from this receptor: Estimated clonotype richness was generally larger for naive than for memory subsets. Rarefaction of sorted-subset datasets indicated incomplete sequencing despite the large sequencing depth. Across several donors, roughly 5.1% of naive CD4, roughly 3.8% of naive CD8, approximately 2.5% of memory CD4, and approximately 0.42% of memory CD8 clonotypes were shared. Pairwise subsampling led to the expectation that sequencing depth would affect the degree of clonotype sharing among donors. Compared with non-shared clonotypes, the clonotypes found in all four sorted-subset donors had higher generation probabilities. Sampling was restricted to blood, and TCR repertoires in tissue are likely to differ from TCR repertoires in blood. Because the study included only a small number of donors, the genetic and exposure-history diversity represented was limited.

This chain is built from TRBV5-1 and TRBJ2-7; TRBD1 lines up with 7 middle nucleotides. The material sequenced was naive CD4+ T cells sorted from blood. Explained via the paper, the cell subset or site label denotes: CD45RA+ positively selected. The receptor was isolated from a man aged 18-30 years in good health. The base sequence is TGCGCCAGCAGCTTGGCCTCGGGACAGACTTCTCACGAGCAGTACTTC. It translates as CASSLASGQTSHEQYF. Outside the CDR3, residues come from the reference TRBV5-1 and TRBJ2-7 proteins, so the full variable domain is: KAGVTQTPRYLIKTRGQQVTLSCSPISGHRSVSWYQQTPGQGLQFLFEYFSETQRNKGNFPGRFSGRQFSNSRSEMNVSTLELGDSALYLCASSLASGQTSHEQYFGPGTRLTVT.